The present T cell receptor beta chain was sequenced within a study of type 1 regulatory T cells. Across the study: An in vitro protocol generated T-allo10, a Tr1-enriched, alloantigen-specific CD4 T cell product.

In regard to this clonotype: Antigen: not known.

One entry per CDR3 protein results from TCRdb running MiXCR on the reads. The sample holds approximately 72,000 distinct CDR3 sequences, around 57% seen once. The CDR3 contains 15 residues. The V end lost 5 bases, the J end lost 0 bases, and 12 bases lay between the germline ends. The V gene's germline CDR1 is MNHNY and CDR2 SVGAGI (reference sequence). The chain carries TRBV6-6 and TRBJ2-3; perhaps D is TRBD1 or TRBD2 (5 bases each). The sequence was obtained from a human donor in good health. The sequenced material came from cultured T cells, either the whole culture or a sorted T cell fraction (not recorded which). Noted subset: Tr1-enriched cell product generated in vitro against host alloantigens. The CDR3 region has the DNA TGTGCCAGCAGTATGAGGGGTTCTAGCACAGATACGCAGTATTTT. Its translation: CASSMRGSSTDTQYF.